This is a list of T cell receptor beta chains from one sample in a study of CD8+ T cells in alopecia areata. The assay was immunoSEQ multiplex PCR, and TCRdb's table has in-frame clones only and misses some. The table includes 75,000 to 80,000 clones, roughly 66% detected once. Sequences were derived from CD8+ T cells sorted from blood, sampled at week 24, from a patient treated with tofacitinib. These receptors came from a human donor with alopecia areata. Both conserved end residues are part of each CDR3. D genes are given only for firm matches. Clone size is stated in some rows and not others, as once, few, many or a class when expanded.

size: NA
V: TRBV7-9
J: TRBJ2-1
D: NA
DNA: TGTGCCAGCAGCTTAGCCCAAGGCTGGGACAATGAGCAGTTCTTC
CDR3: CASSLAQGWDNEQFF

size: NA
V: TRBV10-3
J: TRBJ2-1
D: NA
DNA: TGTGCCATCAGTGAGGGGGCACGTCACGATGAGCAGTTCTTC
CDR3: CAISEGARHDEQFF

size: few
V: TRBV5-1
J: TRBJ2-1
D: NA
DNA: TGCGCCAGCAGCTGGGACTACAATGAGCAGTTCTTC
CDR3: CASSWDYNEQFF

size: NA
V: TRBV30
J: TRBJ2-2
D: NA
DNA: TGTGCCTGGAGGGGGACTCTGAACACCGGGGAGCTGTTTTTT
CDR3: CAWRGTLNTGELFF

size: NA
V: TRBV10-3
J: TRBJ2-1
D: TRBD2
DNA: TGTGCCATAAGTGGCTCTCAGCGGGAGGATGAGCAGTTCTTC
CDR3: CAISGSQREDEQFF

size: NA
V: TRBV7-9
J: TRBJ1-2
D: NA
DNA: TGTGCCAGCAGCTCCTGGTGGAGTAACTATGGCTACACCTTC
CDR3: CASSSWWSNYGYTF

size: NA
V: TRBV5-1
J: TRBJ2-7
D: TRBD1
DNA: TGCGCCAGCAGCTGGGACAGGGGGTCCTACGAGCAGTACTTC
CDR3: CASSWDRGSYEQYF

size: NA
V: TRBV13
J: TRBJ2-3
D: TRBD2
DNA: TGTGCCAGCAGCTTAATTCTAGCGGGGGAGCTCTCGGGAGATACGCAGTATTTT
CDR3: CASSLILAGELSGDTQYF

size: NA
V: TRBV27
J: TRBJ1-2
D: TRBD1
DNA: TGTGCCAGCAGTATGACAGGGGATGGCTACACCTTC
CDR3: CASSMTGDGYTF

size: NA
V: TRBV6-5
J: TRBJ2-1
D: NA
DNA: TGTGCCAGCAGACCATCGATTCCCCACAATGAGCAGTTCTTC
CDR3: CASRPSIPHNEQFF

size: NA
V: TRBV6-5
J: TRBJ2-7
D: NA
DNA: TGTGCCAGCAGTTACTCATTAGGAAGGAACTACGAGCAGTACTTC
CDR3: CASSYSLGRNYEQYF

size: NA
V: TRBV5-1
J: TRBJ1-1
D: NA
DNA: TGCGCCAGCAGCTTGGAAGGCGGGAACACTGAAGCTTTCTTT
CDR3: CASSLEGGNTEAFF

size: few
V: TRBV7-9
J: TRBJ2-2
D: NA
DNA: TGTGCCAGCAGCTTAGTAGGCCCCGGGGAGCTGTTTTTT
CDR3: CASSLVGPGELFF

size: NA
V: TRBV5-6
J: TRBJ2-1
D: NA
DNA: TGTGCCAGCAGCTTGGGTCAGGATCCTTACAATGAGCAGTTCTTC
CDR3: CASSLGQDPYNEQFF

size: NA
V: TRBV25-1
J: TRBJ2-4
D: TRBD2
DNA: TGTGCCAGCAGTGAGCTAGCGGGAGGTGAATCCGCCAAAAACATTCAGTACTTC
CDR3: CASSELAGGESAKNIQYF

size: NA
V: TRBV10-3
J: TRBJ2-7
D: TRBD1
DNA: TGTGCCATCAAGACACAGGGGTCCTACGAGCAGTACTTC
CDR3: CAIKTQGSYEQYF

size: NA
V: TRBV5-6
J: TRBJ2-3
D: NA
DNA: TGTGCCAGCAGCTTGGGCTTACAGGGTAACACAGATACGCAGTATTTT
CDR3: CASSLGLQGNTDTQYF

size: NA
V: TRBV6-1
J: TRBJ2-1
D: TRBD1
DNA: TGTGCCAGCAGTGAAGTTTTAGGGACAGGGCCTTATGAGCAGTTCTTC
CDR3: CASSEVLGTGPYEQFF

size: NA
V: TRBV5-1
J: TRBJ2-2
D: TRBD1
DNA: TGCGCCAGCAGCTTCCGACAGGGGGCCACCGGGGAGCTGTTTTTT
CDR3: CASSFRQGATGELFF

size: few
V: TRBV13
J: TRBJ1-1
D: TRBD1
DNA: TGTGCCAGCAGCTTAGGGCCAGGGGGGAACACTGAAGCTTTCTTT
CDR3: CASSLGPGGNTEAFF

size: NA
V: TRBV27
J: TRBJ1-2
D: NA
DNA: TGTGCCAGCAGTGCTATATCTAATTGGGGGCTTAGCTATGGCTACACCTTC
CDR3: CASSAISNWGLSYGYTF

size: few
V: TRBV19
J: TRBJ1-1
D: NA
DNA: TGTGCCAGTAGTATCACGGCGAACACTGAAGCTTTCTTT
CDR3: CASSITANTEAFF

size: NA
V: TRBV6-5
J: TRBJ2-3
D: NA
DNA: TGTGCCAGCAGTTACTACACAGACACAGATACGCAGTATTTT
CDR3: CASSYYTDTDTQYF

size: NA
V: TRBV9
J: TRBJ2-1
D: NA
DNA: TGTGCCAGCAGCTATTCGAATGAGCAGTTCTTC
CDR3: CASSYSNEQFF

size: once
V: TRBV29-1
J: TRBJ1-1
D: TRBD1
DNA: TGCAGCGTGGGACAGGGGAGTGATTTGAACACTGAAGCTTTCTTT
CDR3: CSVGQGSDLNTEAFF

size: NA
V: TRBV5-1
J: TRBJ2-4
D: TRBD2
DNA: TGCGCCAGCAGCGCCGGGACTAGCGGACCGCTGCAAAACATTCAGTACTTC
CDR3: CASSAGTSGPLQNIQYF

size: NA
V: TRBV27
J: TRBJ1-2
D: TRBD1
DNA: TGTGCCAGCAGTCAACTGGCGGGACAGGCTTTAGGCTACACCTTC
CDR3: CASSQLAGQALGYTF

size: few
V: TRBV7-9
J: TRBJ2-2
D: NA
DNA: TGTGCCAGCAGCTCCCCCGAAAGAGCGAACACCGGGGAGCTGTTTTTT
CDR3: CASSSPERANTGELFF